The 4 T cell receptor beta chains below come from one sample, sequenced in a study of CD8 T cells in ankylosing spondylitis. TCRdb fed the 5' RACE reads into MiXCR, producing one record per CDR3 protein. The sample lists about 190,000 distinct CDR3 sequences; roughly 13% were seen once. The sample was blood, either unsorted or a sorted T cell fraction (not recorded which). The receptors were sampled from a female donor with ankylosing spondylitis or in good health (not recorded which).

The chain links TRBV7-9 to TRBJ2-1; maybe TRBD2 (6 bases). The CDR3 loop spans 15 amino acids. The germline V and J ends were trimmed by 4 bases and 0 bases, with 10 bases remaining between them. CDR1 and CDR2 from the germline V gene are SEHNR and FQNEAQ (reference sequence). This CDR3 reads CASSSDGGSYNEQFF. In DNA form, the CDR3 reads TGTGCCAGCAGCTCGGACGGGGGCTCCTACAATGAGCAGTTCTTC.

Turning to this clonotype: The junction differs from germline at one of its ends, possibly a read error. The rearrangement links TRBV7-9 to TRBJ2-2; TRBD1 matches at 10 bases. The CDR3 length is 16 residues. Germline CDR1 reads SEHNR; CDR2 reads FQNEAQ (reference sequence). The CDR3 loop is CASSTRDRGHTGKLFF. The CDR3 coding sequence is TGTGCCAGCAGCACCCGTGACAGGGGGCACACCGGGAAGCTGTTTTTT.

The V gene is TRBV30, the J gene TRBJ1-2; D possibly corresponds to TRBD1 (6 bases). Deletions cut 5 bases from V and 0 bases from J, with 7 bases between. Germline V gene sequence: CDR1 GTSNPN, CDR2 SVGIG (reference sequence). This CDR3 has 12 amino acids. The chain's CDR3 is CAWDRTNYGYTF. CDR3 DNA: TGTGCCTGGGACAGGACTAACTATGGCTACACCTTC.

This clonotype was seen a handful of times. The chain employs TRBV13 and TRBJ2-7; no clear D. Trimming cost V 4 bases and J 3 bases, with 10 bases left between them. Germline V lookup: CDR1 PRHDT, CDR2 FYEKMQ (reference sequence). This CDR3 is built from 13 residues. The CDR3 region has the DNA TGTGCCAGCAGCTCCCTCTCCAACTACGAGCAGTACTTC. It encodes CASSSLSNYEQYF.